This record concerns one T cell receptor (beta chain) sequence. Its cognate antigen has yet to be identified. No quality values exist for individual bases; no much larger clone is one base distant. Library construction relied on the immunoSEQ multiplex PCR assay. In TCRdb, the immuneACCESS table is reduced to in-frame sequences with V and J assigned. These tables do not hold every clone; where another copy was compared, an unresolved V gene accounts for under half, and the others remain unexplained. This sample comprises 170,000 or so clones, almost 90% of them detected only once. Of the sample, 1.4% is held by the ten largest clones. The CDR3 runs 15 residues from the cysteine to the phenylalanine. Solely the CDR3 DNA is kept, with 45 bases framed from the first base. V is cut back by 1 base and J by 6 bases, with 2 bases in the junction unmatched. In the germline V gene, CDR1 corresponds to SGHRS and CDR2 to YFSETQ.

These data belong to a study of control samples from healthy donors and cancer patients (dated by TCRdb to about 2020). The chain links TRBV5-1 with TRBJ2-2, with 11 bases aligning to TRBD1. Sequenced sample: blood. The TCR was taken from a woman aged 45 to 65 in good health. The DNA sequence is TGCGCCAGCAGCTTGCCGGGACAGGGGGCCGGGGAGCTGTTTTTT. This codes for CASSLPGQGAGELFF.